This TCR beta chain was identified in a study of regulatory T cells in long-lasting Graves disease. Noted time point: newly diagnosed GD, antithyroid drugs for less than 3 months. RNA isolated from PBMCs was used to make the TCR library. It was by American Thyroid Association guidelines that Graves' disease was diagnosed. The patients were drawn from one endocrinology department in Xi'an, China. The CDR3 is 11 residues long. Germline lookup yields CDR1 SNHLY and CDR2 FYNNEI. Libraries of TCR beta came from iRepertoire HTBI primers plus Arm-PCR of CDR3 regions. TCRdb redid the calling of the multiplex PCR reads with MiXCR, one entry per CDR3 protein. The sample includes 350,000 to 500,000 distinct CDR3 sequences, 12% to 15% of them seen just once. Details on this clonotype: This clone may be a read error of a much larger clone one base away.

The sample was also reused in another study, on T cells in Graves' hyperthyroidism and ophthalmopathy. That work contributes: TCR CDR3 regions were first amplified by RT-PCR with HTBI primers. The blood repertoire included most of the expanded thyroid clonotypes above 0.001.

This rearrangement joins TRBV2 to TRBJ2-7; D remains ambiguous. The sequences come from peripheral blood mononuclear cells (PBMCs), collected at new diagnosis, from a patient treated with antithyroid drugs. The sequence was collected from a woman aged 45-59 years with Graves disease. The CDR3: CAGSVNYEQYF. CDR3 sequence (DNA): TGTGCCGGCAGTGTCAACTACGAGCAGTACTTC.